Following are 24 T cell receptor beta chains from one sample sequenced in a study of T cell responses to AZD1222 COVID-19 vaccine. The table came from immunoSEQ multiplex PCR; TCRdb's copy has only in-frame clones and leaves some out. Altogether some 140,000 clones are present, over 80% being singletons, with the ten largest covering approximately 6.8%. The sequencing here drew on peripheral blood, taken 28 days after the second AZD1222 dose. Every receptor here comes from an adult who received the AZD1222 COVID-19 vaccine.

V gene TRBV7-8 combines with J gene TRBJ2-7, with TRBD2 matching 7 bases. This CDR3 contains 14 residues. V lost 4 bases to trimming and J lost 3 bases; unmatched junction nucleotides: 6. CDR1 and CDR2 from the germline V gene are SGHVS and FQNEAQ. The CDR3 protein is CASSSGGSSYEQYF. In DNA form, the CDR3 reads TGTGCCAGCAGCTCGGGGGGTTCTAGCTACGAGCAGTACTTC.

The chain couples TRBV28 to TRBJ1-5; no reliable D call. Deletions cut 7 bases from V and 7 bases from J, with 11 bases between. The CDR3 loop spans 12 amino acids. The germline gives CDR1 MDHEN, CDR2 SYDVKM. The CDR3 coding sequence is TGTGCCAGCACCATAGGGAGGCAGCCCCAGCATTTT. The encoded protein is CASTIGRQPQHF.

This sequence joins TRBV30 and TRBJ1-2; no clear D. V was pared by 0 bases and J by 7 bases, with 15 bases between. Per germline, CDR1 GTSNPN and CDR2 SVGIG (reference sequence). This CDR3 is 14 amino acids long. CDR3 residues: CAWSVGLQMGGYTF. In DNA, the CDR3 is TGTGCCTGGAGTGTAGGGCTCCAGATGGGTGGCTACACCTTC.

The chain employs TRBV3-1 (or the pseudogene TRBV3-2) and TRBJ1-1; D unclear. This CDR3 is 13 amino acids long. CDR1 and CDR2 (germline): LGHDT, YNNKEL (reference sequence). The V end lost 5 bases, the J end lost 1 base, and 8 bases lay between the germline ends. The chain's CDR3 is CASSEPPNTEAFF. The CDR3 bases are TGTGCCAGCAGCGAACCACCGAACACTGAAGCTTTCTTT.

The chain joins TRBV2 to TRBJ1-5; D not resolved. Germline V gene sequence: CDR1 SNHLY, CDR2 FYNNEI. Deletions cut 4 bases from V and 0 bases from J, with 10 bases between. The CDR3 sequence is 15 residues long. CDR3 loop: CASSASSHSNQPQHF. The DNA for the CDR3 is TGTGCCAGCAGTGCCAGCAGCCATAGCAATCAGCCCCAGCATTTT.

V and J are TRBV4-1 and TRBJ2-1; possible D gene TRBD2, 7 bases. Germline CDR1 is MGHRA and CDR2 is YSYEKL. CDR3 length: 18 amino acids. V lost 0 bases and J 7 bases, leaving 22 bases between the germline ends. CDR3 in DNA: TGCGCCAGCAGCCAAGATCGGGGGGCAGGGAGGGATAAAAATGAGCAGTTCTTC. The encoded protein is CASSQDRGAGRDKNEQFF.

The sample holds a few counts of this clone. The rearrangement links TRBV5-1 to TRBJ2-3, with 10 bases matching TRBD2. Germline CDR1 reads SGHRS; CDR2 reads YFSETQ. Germline trimming cut 4 bases from V and 1 base from J; bases unmatched to any gene: 3. This CDR3 has 15 residues. DNA for the CDR3: TGCGCCAGCAGCGCCGGGACTAGCGGCACAGATACGCAGTATTTT. Protein product: CASSAGTSGTDTQYF.

This sequence joins TRBV11-3 and TRBJ2-2; D may be TRBD1 (5 bases). The CDR3 spans 13 residues. Germline assignment: CDR1 SGHNT and CDR2 YENEEA. V lost 4 bases to trimming and J lost 5 bases, with 8 bases between them. The CDR3: CASSSGWTGELFF. DNA for the CDR3: TGTGCCAGCAGCTCAGGGTGGACCGGGGAGCTGTTTTTT.

The chain joins TRBV7-8 to TRBJ1-6, with TRBD1 identical over 9 bases. The CDR3 sequence is 17 residues long. Unmatched junction bases numbered 10, after V lost 3 bases and J lost 7 bases. From germline, CDR1 is SGHVS and CDR2 FQNEAQ. This chain's CDR3 is CASSFPGQGTQNSPLHF. CDR3 nucleotides: TGTGCCAGCAGCTTCCCGGGACAGGGAACGCAAAATTCACCCCTCCACTTT. The whole variable domain, remainder taken from reference TRBV7-8 and TRBJ1-6, is GAGVSQSPRYKVAKRGQDVALRCDPISGHVSLFWYQQALGQGPEFLTYFQNEAQLDKSGLPSDRFFAERPEGSVSTLKIQRTQQEDSAVYLCASSFPGQGTQNSPLHFGNGTRLTVT.

The chain is built from TRBV15 and TRBJ1-2; 9 nucleotides align to TRBD1. This CDR3 has 16 residues. Germline CDR1 and CDR2: LNHNV and YYDKDF (reference sequence). The ends lost 1 base at V and 0 bases at J; junction bases unmatched: 3. This chain's CDR3 is CATSRAGTGTNYGYTF. CDR3 DNA: TGTGCCACCAGCAGAGCTGGGACAGGGACTAACTATGGCTACACCTTC.

The rearrangement joins TRBV27 to TRBJ1-6, with D maybe TRBD1 (5 bases). The CDR3 totals 17 residues. Trimming shortened V by 6 bases and J by 0 bases, and 15 bases separated the two germline ends. Germline V lookup: CDR1 MNHEY, CDR2 SMNVEV (reference sequence). Written as DNA, the CDR3 is TGTGCCAGCAGCGGGACGCTAAGGGCCTCCTATAATTCACCCCTCCACTTT. Translated, it gives CASSGTLRASYNSPLHF.

This rearrangement joins TRBV2 to TRBJ2-3, with D perhaps TRBD2 (6 bases). CDR1 is SNHLY, CDR2 FYNNEI, per germline. V was trimmed by 7 bases and J by 2 bases, leaving 10 bases between them. The CDR3 totals 13 residues. The CDR3 reads CASTSEVTDTQYF. CDR3 coding DNA: TGTGCCAGCACTAGCGAGGTCACAGATACGCAGTATTTT. Based on the CDR3 plus reference TRBV2 and TRBJ2-3, the full variable domain is EPEVTQTPSHQVTQMGQEVILRCVPISNHLYFYWYRQILGQKVEFLVSFYNNEISEKSEIFDDQFSVERPDGSNFTLKIRSTKLEDSAMYFCASTSEVTDTQYFGPGTRLTVL.

The chain couples TRBV28 to TRBJ1-2; no clear D gene. The CDR3 is 13 residues long. V dropped 2 bases and J dropped 4 bases, with 8 bases sitting between them. Germline CDR1 is MDHEN and CDR2 is SYDVKM. This chain's CDR3 is CASSLEGGYGYTF. The CDR3 bases are TGTGCCAGCAGTTTAGAGGGTGGCTATGGCTACACCTTC.

V gene TRBV10-3 combines with J gene TRBJ1-2; D is ambiguous. V lost 3 bases and J lost 7, with 18 bases in between. This CDR3 spans 15 amino acids. Germline lookup yields CDR1 ENHRY and CDR2 SYGVKD. The CDR3 region is CAISDLGEDPRGYTF. The CDR3 nucleotides read TGTGCCATCAGTGATTTAGGAGAGGACCCCCGTGGCTACACCTTC.

This sequence joins TRBV18 and TRBJ1-2; D gene unclear. There are 13 residues in the CDR3. Germline CDR1 is KGHSH and CDR2 is LQKENI. Between the trimmed V and J ends, which lost 3 bases and 4 bases, there was a span of 9 bases. As DNA, the CDR3 is TGTGCCAGCTCACCCGGAGCCCCCTATGGCTACACCTTC. Translated, it gives CASSPGAPYGYTF.

CDR3 sequence reads: CASSETSKRFDGYTF. The DNA of the CDR3 is TGTGCCAGCTCCGAAACCAGTAAGAGGTTCGATGGCTACACCTTC. This chain joins TRBV18 and TRBJ1-2; D unclear. CDR1 and CDR2 from the germline V gene are KGHSH and LQKENI. The CDR3 loop spans 15 amino acids. V was shortened by 6 bases and J by 6 bases, with 20 bases between the two germline ends.

Here the CDR3 reads CASSQRQTGSLYGYTF. The CDR3 bases are TGCGCCAGCAGCCAAAGGCAAACCGGGTCGCTCTATGGCTACACCTTC. This chain links TRBV4-1 with TRBJ1-2, with unresolved D. Between the trimmed V and J ends, which lost 2 bases and 4 bases, there was a span of 17 bases. The V gene's germline CDR1 is MGHRA and CDR2 YSYEKL. This CDR3 contains 16 residues.

This clone was observed a single time. Here the CDR3 DNA reads TGCGCCAGCAGCTTTCAGGGACTAGCCTGGTTTGAGCAGTTCTTC. Translated, it gives CASSFQGLAWFEQFF. The V and J genes are TRBV5-1 and TRBJ2-1, with 9 bases aligning to TRBD2. From germline, CDR1 is SGHRS and CDR2 YFSETQ. Germline trimming cut 2 bases from V and 9 bases from J; bases unmatched to any gene: 9. The CDR3 is 15 amino acids.

This rearrangement joins TRBV5-4 to TRBJ1-3; a weak D match, TRBD1 (5 bases). The V gene lost 4 bases and the J gene lost 4 bases, with 6 bases spanning the gap. This CDR3 is built from 12 residues. The germline gives CDR1 SGHNT, CDR2 YYREEE (reference sequence). The chain's CDR3 is CASSPGGNTIYF. The DNA of the CDR3 is TGTGCCAGCAGCCCAGGGGGAAACACCATATATTTT.

V usage is TRBV28 and J usage is TRBJ2-7, with a weak D call TRBD1 (5 bases). The CDR3 sequence is 14 residues long. The germline V gene has CDR1 MDHEN and CDR2 SYDVKM. Trimming left V 3 bases short and J 4 bases short, with 13 bases between. As DNA, the CDR3 is TGTGCCAGCAGTTTGGGCAGGGCGGTGTACGAGCAGTACTTC. Amino acids: CASSLGRAVYEQYF.

This clone has just one count. The chain combines TRBV28 with TRBJ2-1; 15 bases line up with TRBD2. With V trimmed by 2 bases and J by 5 bases, 10 bases remained unmatched. Germline CDR1 reads MDHEN; CDR2 reads SYDVKM. CDR3 length equals 19 residues. CDR3 in amino acids: CASSLPPGLAGGLHNEQFF. CDR3 DNA sequence: TGTGCCAGCAGTTTACCCCCTGGACTAGCGGGGGGGCTTCACAATGAGCAGTTCTTC.

The V call is TRBV3-1 (or the pseudogene TRBV3-2), the J call TRBJ2-5; maybe TRBD1 (5 bases). The CDR3 spans 13 residues. V was clipped by 7 bases and J by 3 bases, with 12 bases between them. Germline CDR1 LGHDT, CDR2 YNNKEL (reference sequence). CDR3 DNA sequence: TGTGCCAGCAAGGGGCCGAATAAAGAGACCCAGTACTTC. It specifies CASKGPNKETQYF.

The chain employs TRBV27 and TRBJ1-3; TRBD1 is a possible D gene (6 bases). This CDR3 spans 15 amino acids. Trimming took 3 bases from V and 6 from J, leaving 15 bases between them. Germline CDR1 reads MNHEY; CDR2 reads SMNVEV (reference sequence). The CDR3 DNA reads as TGTGCCAGCAGTTTTTTGGGGGCCGCTGAAAACACCATATATTTT. As protein: CASSFLGAAENTIYF.

This chain uses TRBV7-9 with TRBJ2-3; TRBD2 matches at 13 bases. The ends lost 7 bases at V and 6 bases at J; junction bases unmatched: 7. Looked up from germline, CDR1 is SEHNR and CDR2 is FQNEAQ (reference sequence). The CDR3 has 15 amino acids. The CDR3 DNA is TGTGCCAGCATCAGACTAGCGGGGGGTTGGGATACGCAGTATTTT. Translation gives CASIRLAGGWDTQYF.